Given below is one TCR beta chain in context. Generated by immunoSEQ multiplex PCR, the TCRdb table keeps only in-frame clones and is missing some. The repertoire holds about 8,500 clones, with roughly 86% as singletons. The time point here: pre-treatment baseline. Disease control meant complete response, partial response or stable disease at 12 weeks. This entry is derived from a study of blood T cell dynamics during melanoma immunotherapy. In the study overall: Standard first-line treatment here was pembrolizumab or nivolumab plus ipilimumab in metastatic melanoma.

The CDR3 spans 18 residues. The V segment lost 6 bases and the J segment 4 bases; nucleotides outside the gene matches: 20. Germline-derived CDR1 and CDR2 are MDHEN and SYDVKM. This TCR derives from a human donor with melanoma. The chain carries TRBV28 and TRBJ1-2, with 7 bases aligning to TRBD1. The specimen comprised blood, sampled from a patient treated with checkpoint blockade. CDR3 residues: CASSHPHPTIGGVYGYTF. CDR3 coding DNA: TGTGCCAGCAGCCACCCGCACCCGACGATAGGGGGCGTCTATGGCTACACCTTC.